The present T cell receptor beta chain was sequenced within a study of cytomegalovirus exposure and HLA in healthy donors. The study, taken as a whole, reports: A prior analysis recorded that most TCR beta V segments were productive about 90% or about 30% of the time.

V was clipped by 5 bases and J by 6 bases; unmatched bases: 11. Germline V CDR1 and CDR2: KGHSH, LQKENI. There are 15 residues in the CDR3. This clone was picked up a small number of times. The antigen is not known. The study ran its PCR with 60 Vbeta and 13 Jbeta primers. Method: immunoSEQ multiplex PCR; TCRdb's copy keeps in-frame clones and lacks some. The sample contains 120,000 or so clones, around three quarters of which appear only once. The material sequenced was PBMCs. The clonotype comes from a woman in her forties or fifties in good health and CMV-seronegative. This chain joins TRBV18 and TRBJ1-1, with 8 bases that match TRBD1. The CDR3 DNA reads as TGTGCCAGCTCAAATGGGCAGGGGGCTTTCGCTGAAGCTTTCTTT. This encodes CASSNGQGAFAEAFF.